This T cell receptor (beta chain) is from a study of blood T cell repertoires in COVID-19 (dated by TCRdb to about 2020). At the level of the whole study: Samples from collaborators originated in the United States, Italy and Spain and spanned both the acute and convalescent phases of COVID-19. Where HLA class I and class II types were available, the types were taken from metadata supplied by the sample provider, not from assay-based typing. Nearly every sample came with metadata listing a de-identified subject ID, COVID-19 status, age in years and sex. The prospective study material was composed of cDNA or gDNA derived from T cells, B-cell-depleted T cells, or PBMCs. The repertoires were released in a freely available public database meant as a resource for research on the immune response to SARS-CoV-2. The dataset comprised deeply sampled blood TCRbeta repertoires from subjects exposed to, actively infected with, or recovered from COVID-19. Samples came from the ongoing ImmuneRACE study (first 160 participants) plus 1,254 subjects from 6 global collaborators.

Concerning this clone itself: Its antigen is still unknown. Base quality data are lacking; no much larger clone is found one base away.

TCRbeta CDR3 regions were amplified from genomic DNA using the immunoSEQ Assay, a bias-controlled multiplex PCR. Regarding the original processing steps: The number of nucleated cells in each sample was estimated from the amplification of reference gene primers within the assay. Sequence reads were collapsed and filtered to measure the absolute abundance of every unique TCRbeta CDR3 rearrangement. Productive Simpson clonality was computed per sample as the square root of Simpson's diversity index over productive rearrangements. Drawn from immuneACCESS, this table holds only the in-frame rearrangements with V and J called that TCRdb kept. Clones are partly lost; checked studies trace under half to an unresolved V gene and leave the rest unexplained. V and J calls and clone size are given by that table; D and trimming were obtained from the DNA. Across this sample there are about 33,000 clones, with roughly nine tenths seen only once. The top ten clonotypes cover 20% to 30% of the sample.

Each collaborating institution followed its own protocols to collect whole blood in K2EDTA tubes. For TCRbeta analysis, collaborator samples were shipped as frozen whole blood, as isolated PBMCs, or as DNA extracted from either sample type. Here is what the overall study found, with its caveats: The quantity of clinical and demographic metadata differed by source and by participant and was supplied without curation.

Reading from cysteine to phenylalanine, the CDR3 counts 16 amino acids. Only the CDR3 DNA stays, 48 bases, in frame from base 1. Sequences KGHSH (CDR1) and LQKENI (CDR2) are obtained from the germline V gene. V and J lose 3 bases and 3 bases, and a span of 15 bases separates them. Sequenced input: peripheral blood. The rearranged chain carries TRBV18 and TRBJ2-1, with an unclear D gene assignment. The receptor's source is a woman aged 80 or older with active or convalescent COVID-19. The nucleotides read TGTGCCAGCTCACCTTATTCCCAGGTGGACTACAATGAGCAGTTCTTC. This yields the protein CASSPYSQVDYNEQFF.